This T cell receptor beta chain was profiled in a study of CD8+CD57+ T cells in acquired aplastic anemia. Template material for TCR beta VDJ and CDR3 profiling consisted of genomic DNA. TCRdb re-called the reads through MiXCR, storing one row per CDR3 protein. The sample includes some 280,000 distinct CDR3 sequences, 55% to 65% of them seen just once. The CDR3 is 12 residues long. V lost 5 bases, J lost 10 bases, and 13 bases lay in between. V and J are TRBV12-3 or TRBV12-4 and TRBJ2-3; no firm D call. Sequencing used sorted CD4+, CD8+, or CD8+CD57+ T cells (not recorded which) from PBMCs. This clonotype originated in a human donor with severe aplastic anemia or a healthy control (not recorded which). The CDR3 bases are TGTGCCAGCAGTCCGGTCCCCATTGCGCAGTATTTT. This codes for CASSPVPIAQYF.